This T cell receptor (beta chain) is drawn from a study of T cells expressing NK-cell markers. Study summary: According to the study, TCR beta repertoires originated from sorted CD3+CD56+NKG2C+, CD3+CD56+NKG2C- and CD3+CD56-NKG2C+ T cells. The eight sequenced donors comprised seven who were HCMV-seropositive and one who was seronegative.

The cDNA for TCR beta came from 5'RACE template switching with UMIs. TCRdb reprocessed the 5' RACE reads and reports one entry per CDR3 protein, with no DNA. The sample includes around 550,000 distinct CDR3 sequences. Study results and limitations: Of the CD8+ T cells in more than five donors, about 1.0-7.0% belonged to dominant NKG2C+ clonotypes.

In regard to this clonotype: What it binds is unknown.

Germline V gives CDR1 KGHSY, CDR2 FQNENV. The CDR3 consists of 13 residues. The sequencing input was blood T cells: a sorted CD56 or NKG2C T cell subset, CD4+ or CD8+ T cells, or bulk PBMC T cells (not recorded which). The rearrangement links TRBV16 to TRBJ2-1; the D call from TCRdb, TRBD1, cannot be confirmed without DNA. The receptor was isolated from a man aged 18 to 30 in good health. The chain's CDR3 is CASSQTGSNEQFF.